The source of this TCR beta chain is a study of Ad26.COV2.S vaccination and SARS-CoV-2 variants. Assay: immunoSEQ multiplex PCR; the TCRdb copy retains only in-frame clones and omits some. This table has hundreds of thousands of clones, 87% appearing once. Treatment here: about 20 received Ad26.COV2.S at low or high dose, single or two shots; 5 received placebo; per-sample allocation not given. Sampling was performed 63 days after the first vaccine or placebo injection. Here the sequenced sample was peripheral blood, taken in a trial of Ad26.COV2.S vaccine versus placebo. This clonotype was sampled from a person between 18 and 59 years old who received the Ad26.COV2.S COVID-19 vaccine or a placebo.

The CDR3 is CASSLEQTGGMDEQFF. CDR3 nucleotide sequence: TGTGCCAGCAGCTTAGAACAGACAGGGGGAATGGATGAGCAGTTCTTC. J is TRBJ2-1 and V is TRBV7-9, with 9 bases that match TRBD1. V lost 1 base to trimming and J lost 8 bases; unmatched junction nucleotides: 9. CDR3 length equals 16 residues. The germline V gene has CDR1 SEHNR and CDR2 FQNEAQ (reference sequence).